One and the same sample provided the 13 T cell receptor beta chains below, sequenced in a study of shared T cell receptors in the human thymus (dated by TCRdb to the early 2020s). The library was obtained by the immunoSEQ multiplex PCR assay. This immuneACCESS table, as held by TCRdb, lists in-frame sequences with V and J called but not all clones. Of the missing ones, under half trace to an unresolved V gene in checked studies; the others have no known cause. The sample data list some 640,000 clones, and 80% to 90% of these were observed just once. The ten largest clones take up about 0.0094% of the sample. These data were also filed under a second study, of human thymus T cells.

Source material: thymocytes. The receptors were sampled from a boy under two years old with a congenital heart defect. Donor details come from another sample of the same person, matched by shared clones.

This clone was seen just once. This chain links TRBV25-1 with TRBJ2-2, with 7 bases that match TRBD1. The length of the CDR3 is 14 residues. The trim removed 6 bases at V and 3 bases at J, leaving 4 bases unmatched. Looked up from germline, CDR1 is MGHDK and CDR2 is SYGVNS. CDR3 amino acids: CASRVTGDTGELFF. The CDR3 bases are TGTGCCAGCAGGGTTACAGGGGACACCGGGGAGCTGTTTTTT.

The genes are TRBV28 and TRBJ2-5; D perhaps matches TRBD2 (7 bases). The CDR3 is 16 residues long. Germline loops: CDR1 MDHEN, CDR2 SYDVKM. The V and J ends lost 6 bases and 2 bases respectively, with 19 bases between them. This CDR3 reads CASSEGGGFSQETQYF. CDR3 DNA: TGTGCCAGCAGCGAGGGGGGGGGCTTCTCGCAAGAGACCCAGTACTTC.

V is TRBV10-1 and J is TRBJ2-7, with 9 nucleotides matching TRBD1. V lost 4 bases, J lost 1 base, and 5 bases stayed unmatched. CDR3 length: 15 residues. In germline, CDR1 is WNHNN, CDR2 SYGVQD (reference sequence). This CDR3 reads CASSGGTGRSYEQYF. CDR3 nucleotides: TGCGCCAGCAGTGGTGGGACAGGGAGGTCCTACGAGCAGTACTTC.

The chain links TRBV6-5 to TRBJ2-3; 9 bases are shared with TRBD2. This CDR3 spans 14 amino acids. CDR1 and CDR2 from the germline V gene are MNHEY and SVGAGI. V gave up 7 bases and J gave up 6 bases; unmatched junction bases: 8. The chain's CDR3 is CASKRTSEADTQYF. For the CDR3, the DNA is TGTGCCAGCAAGCGGACTAGCGAAGCGGATACGCAGTATTTT.

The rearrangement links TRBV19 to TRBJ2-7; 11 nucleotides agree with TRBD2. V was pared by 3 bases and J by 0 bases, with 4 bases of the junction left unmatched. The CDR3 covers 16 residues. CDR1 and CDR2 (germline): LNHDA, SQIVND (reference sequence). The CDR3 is CASSIQTSGSSYEQYF. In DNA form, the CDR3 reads TGTGCCAGTAGTATCCAAACTAGCGGGAGCTCCTACGAGCAGTACTTC.

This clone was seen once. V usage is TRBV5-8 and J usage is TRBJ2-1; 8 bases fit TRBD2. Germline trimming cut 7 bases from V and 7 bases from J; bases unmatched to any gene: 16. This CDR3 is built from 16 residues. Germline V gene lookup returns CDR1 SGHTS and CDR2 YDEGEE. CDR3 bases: TGTGCCAGCCTATCTTTAGCGGGGATCAATGATAATGAGCAGTTCTTC. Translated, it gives CASLSLAGINDNEQFF.

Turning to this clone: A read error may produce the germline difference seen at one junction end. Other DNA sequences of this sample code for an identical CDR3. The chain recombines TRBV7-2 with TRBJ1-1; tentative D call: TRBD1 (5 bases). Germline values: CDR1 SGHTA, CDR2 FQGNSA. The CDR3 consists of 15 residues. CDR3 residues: CASSLFGVGGTEAFF. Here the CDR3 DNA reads TGTGCCAGCAGCTTATTCGGGGTCGGCGGGACTGAGGCTTTCTTT.

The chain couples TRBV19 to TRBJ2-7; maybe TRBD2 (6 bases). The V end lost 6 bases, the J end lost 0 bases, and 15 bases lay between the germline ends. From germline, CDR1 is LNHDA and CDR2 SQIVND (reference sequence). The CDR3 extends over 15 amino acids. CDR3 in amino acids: CASRPVGGASYEQYF. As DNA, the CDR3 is TGTGCCAGTAGACCAGTGGGCGGGGCCTCCTACGAGCAGTACTTC.

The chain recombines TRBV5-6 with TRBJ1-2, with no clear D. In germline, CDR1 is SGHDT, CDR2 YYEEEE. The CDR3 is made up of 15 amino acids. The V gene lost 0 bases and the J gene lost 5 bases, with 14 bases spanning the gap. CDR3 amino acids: CASSLVGAQTYGYTF. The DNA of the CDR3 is TGTGCCAGCAGCTTGGTAGGTGCACAGACATATGGCTACACCTTC.

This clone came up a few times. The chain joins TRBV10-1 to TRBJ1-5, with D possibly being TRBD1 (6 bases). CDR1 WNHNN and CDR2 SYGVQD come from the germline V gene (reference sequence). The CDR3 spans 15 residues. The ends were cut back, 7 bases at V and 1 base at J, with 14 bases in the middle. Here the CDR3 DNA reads TGCGCCAGCATATCTGACAGGAAGAGCAATCAGCCCCAGCATTTT. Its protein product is CASISDRKSNQPQHF.

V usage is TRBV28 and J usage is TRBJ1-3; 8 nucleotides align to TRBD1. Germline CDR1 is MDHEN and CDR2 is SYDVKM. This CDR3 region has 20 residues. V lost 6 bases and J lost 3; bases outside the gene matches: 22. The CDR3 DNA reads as TGTGCCAGCAGCAATCCACTCGGACAGGGTAGTTTGTTTGGTGGAAACACCATATATTTT. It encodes CASSNPLGQGSLFGGNTIYF.

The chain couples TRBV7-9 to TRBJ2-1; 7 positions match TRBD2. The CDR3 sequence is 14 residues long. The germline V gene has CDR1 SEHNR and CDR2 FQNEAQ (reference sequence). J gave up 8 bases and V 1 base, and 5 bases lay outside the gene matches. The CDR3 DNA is TGTGCCAGCAGCTTAGGCGGGAGTGTGGATGAGCAGTTCTTC. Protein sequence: CASSLGGSVDEQFF.

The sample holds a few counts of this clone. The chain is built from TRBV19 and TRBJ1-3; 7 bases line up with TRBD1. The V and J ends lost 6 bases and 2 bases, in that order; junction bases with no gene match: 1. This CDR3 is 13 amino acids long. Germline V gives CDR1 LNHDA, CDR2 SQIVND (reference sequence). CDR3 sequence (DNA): TGTGCCAGTAGCAGGGGGGCTGGAAACACCATATATTTT. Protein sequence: CASSRGAGNTIYF. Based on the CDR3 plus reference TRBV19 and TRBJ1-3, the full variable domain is DGGITQSPKYLFRKEGQNVTLSCEQNLNHDAMYWYRQDPGQGLRLIYYSQIVNDFQKGDIAEGYSVSREKKESFPLTVTSAQKNPTAFYLCASSRGAGNTIYFGEGSWLTVV.